This T cell receptor (beta chain) derives from a study of blood T cell repertoires in COVID-19. Produced via immunoSEQ multiplex PCR; TCRdb's table is partial and in-frame only. The table records about 91,000 clones, roughly four fifths of them present only once. The sequence came from a man aged 50-60 years with active or convalescent COVID-19. Material: peripheral blood.

The CDR3 spells CASSEGGGGKKLFF. DNA for the CDR3: TGTGCCAGCAGTGAAGGGGGAGGGGGGAAAAAACTGTTTTTT. This chain links TRBV6-1 with TRBJ1-4; D perhaps matches TRBD1 (6 bases). CDR1 is MNHNS and CDR2 is SASEGT in the germline V gene. The CDR3 totals 14 residues. The V end was cut by 1 base, the J end by 9 bases, with 12 bases between.